This TCR beta chain is drawn from a study of vaccination effects on CD4 cells after COVID-19. Study in general: Participants completed two doses of the BNT162b2 or mRNA-1273 vaccine. Whole-study results and caveats: Clones arising from infection and from vaccination showed marked clonal contraction late after vaccination.

As concerns this clone: Its antigen is not identified.

Sequenced by immunoSEQ multiplex PCR; TCRdb stores in-frame clones only, minus some. The sample consists of 20,000 to 25,000 clones, roughly four fifths of them appearing once. Before sequencing, viral peptide pools were used by the ViraFEST assay to expand antigen-specific CD4+ T cells. Isolating CD4+ T cells followed roughly ten days of culture. Vaccine recipients lacked prior SARS-CoV-2 infection and had negative nucleocapsid antibodies. Germline loops: CDR1 MNHNY, CDR2 SVGAGI (reference sequence). This CDR3 is built from 11 residues. V gave up 6 bases and J gave up 7 bases, with 4 bases separating them.

The sample in question was CD4+ T cells from PBMCs cultured with HCoV-NL63 spike peptides, obtained before COVID-19 vaccination. The chain links TRBV6-6 to TRBJ1-6; no reliable D call. The sequence was collected from a human donor who received a COVID-19 vaccine. DNA for the CDR3: TGTGCCAGCAGACTCAATTCACCCCTCCACTTT. It specifies CASRLNSPLHF.